The 8 T cell receptor beta chains below were found in one sample sequenced in a study of blood T cell repertoires in COVID-19. Sequencing was performed with immunoSEQ multiplex PCR; in TCRdb, only in-frame clones are kept and a portion is missing. This table holds 130,000 to 150,000 clones, approximately 84% found once. The sample was peripheral blood. These receptors came from a human donor in a cohort sampled during active COVID-19.

The chain couples TRBV28 to TRBJ2-3, with D perhaps matching TRBD2 (5 bases). The V and J ends lost 2 bases and 5 bases respectively, with 17 bases between them. CDR1 MDHEN and CDR2 SYDVKM come from the germline V gene. The CDR3 contains 16 residues. CDR3 DNA: TGTGCCAGCAGTTTAATCGGGGTTGGGCGCGAAGATACGCAGTATTTT. This sequence encodes CASSLIGVGREDTQYF. Combining the CDR3 with reference TRBV28 and TRBJ2-3 gives the whole variable domain DVKVTQSSRYLVKRTGEKVFLECVQDMDHENMFWYRQDPGLGLRLIYFSYDVKMKEKGDIPEGYSVSREKKERFSLILESASTNQTSMYLCASSLIGVGREDTQYFGPGTRLTVL.

This chain connects TRBV27 to TRBJ1-4, with D possibly being TRBD1 (5 bases). Trimming took off 3 bases at V and 4 bases at J, with 12 bases between the two ends. The germline CDR1 and CDR2 sequences are MNHEY and SMNVEV (reference sequence). CDR3 size: 15 residues. Here the CDR3 DNA reads TGTGCCAGCAGTTTTGGGGGGACTATTAATGAAAAACTGTTTTTT. The encoded protein is CASSFGGTINEKLFF. The entire variable domain, with the rest obtained from reference TRBV27 and TRBJ1-4, is as follows: EAQVTQNPRYLITVTGKKLTVTCSQNMNHEYMSWYRQDPGLGLRQIYYSMNVEVTDKGDVPEGYKVSRKEKRNFPLILESPSPNQTSLYFCASSFGGTINEKLFFGSGTQLSVL.

V usage is TRBV15 and J usage is TRBJ1-5; weak D call: TRBD1 (5 bases). The V gene lost 0 bases and the J gene lost 0 bases, with 18 bases spanning the gap. Germline-derived CDR1 and CDR2 are LNHNV and YYDKDF (reference sequence). This CDR3 is 19 amino acids long. In DNA, the CDR3 is TGTGCCACCAGCAGAGACGCCTTAGGAGGGACTTATAGCAATCAGCCCCAGCATTTT. Its translation: CATSRDALGGTYSNQPQHF.

This chain links TRBV18 with TRBJ1-1; TRBD1 matches at 7 bases. In germline, CDR1 is KGHSH, CDR2 LQKENI. J gave up 4 bases and V 1 base, and 9 bases lay outside the gene matches. This CDR3 is built from 16 residues. CDR3 bases: TGTGCCAGCTCACCACTACAGGGGCTAGGTGGCACTGAAGCTTTCTTT. Amino acid sequence: CASSPLQGLGGTEAFF. Looking up the rest from reference TRBV18 and TRBJ1-1 gives the full variable domain: NAGVMQNPRHLVRRRGQEARLRCSPMKGHSHVYWYRQLPEEGLKFMVYLQKENIIDESGMPKERFSAEFPKEGPSILRIQQVVRGDSAAYFCASSPLQGLGGTEAFFGQGTRLTVV.

The chain employs TRBV19 and TRBJ1-4, with unresolved D. Trimming stripped 1 base from V and 6 bases from J, with 9 bases between. CDR1 LNHDA and CDR2 SQIVND come from the germline V gene (reference sequence). CDR3 length: 14 amino acids. The CDR3 here is CASSIGGTDEKLFF. CDR3 in DNA: TGTGCCAGTAGTATAGGAGGTACGGATGAAAAACTGTTTTTT.

The chain links TRBV3-1 (or the pseudogene TRBV3-2) to TRBJ1-2; possible D gene TRBD1, 6 bases. V shed 4 bases and J shed 5 bases, with 17 bases lying between them. The CDR3 contains 15 residues. Looked up from germline, CDR1 is LGHDT and CDR2 is YNNKEL (reference sequence). In DNA form, the CDR3 reads TGTGCCAGCAGCCTCCGTGAACAGGGAGGGTATGGCTACACCTTC. Protein product: CASSLREQGGYGYTF.

V gene TRBV5-4 combines with J gene TRBJ1-1, with a tentative D call TRBD1 (6 bases). CDR3 length: 13 residues. Germline loops: CDR1 SGHNT, CDR2 YYREEE (reference sequence). V lost 4 bases and J lost 3, with 10 bases in between. The CDR3 DNA is TGTGCCAGCAGCCAATCAGGGGACACTGAAGCTTTCTTT. This sequence encodes CASSQSGDTEAFF.

The chain combines TRBV7-3 with TRBJ2-1, with 8 bases aligning to TRBD2. This CDR3 comprises 14 residues. Germline CDR1 SGHTA, CDR2 FQGTGA. V was clipped by 6 bases and J by 2 bases; unmatched bases: 3. This chain's CDR3 is CASRSSGTYNEQFF. For the CDR3, the DNA is TGTGCCAGCAGGAGTAGCGGGACCTACAATGAGCAGTTCTTC.